This is a list of T cell receptor beta chains from one sample in a study of PD-L1 blockade in urothelial cancer. This table comes from immunoSEQ multiplex PCR, and its TCRdb copy is limited to in-frame clones, with some not included. The table shows 100,000 to 150,000 clones, with approximately 85% occurring only once. The sample here was PBMCs, taken around atezolizumab (anti-PD-L1) treatment. The source is a man aged 45-60 years with urothelial cancer. CDR3s include the opening cysteine and the closing phenylalanine or tryptophan. The order of the fields is V gene, J gene, clone size, CDR3 length, D gene, CDR3 DNA, CDR3 protein. D genes are given only for firm matches. Rows give clone size only sometimes, using once, few, many, or a class for an expanded clone.

>TRBV5-1|TRBJ2-5|NA|16|TRBD2
TGCGCCAGCAGCTCCTTGACTAGCGGGCTTAAAGAGACCCAGTACTTC
CASSSLTSGLKETQYF
>TRBV7-6|TRBJ2-7|NA|16|TRBD1
TGTGCCAGCAGCTTAGGAGGGACAGGGGCGGTCTACGAGCAGTACTTC
CASSLGGTGAVYEQYF
>TRBV18|TRBJ1-1|NA|13|NA
TGTGCCAGCTCCCTTGGGGGGGTCACTGAAGCTTTCTTT
CASSLGGVTEAFF
>TRBV9|TRBJ2-1|NA|17|TRBD2
TGTGCCAGCAGCGTTAATATGGGAGGGAGCCCCTACAATGAGCAGTTCTTC
CASSVNMGGSPYNEQFF
>TRBV28|TRBJ2-7|once|13|TRBD1
TGTGCCACCCGGGACAGGGGGCTCAACGAGCAGTACTTC
CATRDRGLNEQYF
>TRBV6-1|TRBJ1-1|once|14|TRBD1
TGTGCCAGCAGTACCGACTACAGGGGAACTGAAGCTTTCTTT
CASSTDYRGTEAFF
>TRBV28|TRBJ2-1|NA|14|TRBD2
TGTGCCACTTTAGCGGGAGGATCCTACAATGAGCAGTTCTTC
CATLAGGSYNEQFF
>TRBV21-1|TRBJ1-5|NA|16|NA
TGTGCCAGCAGCAAAGCGCTTATGACAGGCAATCAGCCCCAGCATTTT
CASSKALMTGNQPQHF
>TRBV28|TRBJ2-7|NA|13|TRBD2
TGTGCCAGCCACACCGGGACTACGAGCGAGCAGTACTTC
CASHTGTTSEQYF
>TRBV7-3|TRBJ2-3|NA|15|TRBD2
TGTGCCAGCAGTCGAGCGGGAGGGCCCACAGATACGCAGTATTTT
CASSRAGGPTDTQYF
>TRBV14|TRBJ1-3|NA|15|NA
TGTGCCAGCAGCTTTCGTTCAGGGGCCGGAAACACCATATATTTT
CASSFRSGAGNTIYF
>TRBV9|TRBJ2-3|NA|14|NA
TGTGCCAGCAGCGTAGATCCTAGTGGCGATACGCAGTATTTT
CASSVDPSGDTQYF
>TRBV18|TRBJ2-5|NA|13|NA
TGTGCCAGCTCAGGGGGGGCGCCGGAGACCCAGTACTTC
CASSGGAPETQYF
>TRBV9|TRBJ2-1|NA|14|NA
TGTGCCAGCAGCGTAGAAACTAGATCCGATGAGCAGTTCTTC
CASSVETRSDEQFF
>TRBV19|TRBJ2-3|once|15|TRBD2
TGTGCCAGTAGTCCCCGAGCGGGATCGGCAGATACGCAGTATTTT
CASSPRAGSADTQYF
>TRBV29-1|TRBJ2-3|NA|16|TRBD2
TGCAGCGTTGAGGTACTAGCGGGAAAGGGCACAGATACGCAGTATTTT
CSVEVLAGKGTDTQYF
>TRBV9|TRBJ2-7|NA|15|TRBD2
TGTGCCAGCAGCGTAGACGTGCTAGCGGCCTACGAGCAGTACTTC
CASSVDVLAAYEQYF
>TRBV4-1|TRBJ2-1|NA|18|TRBD2
TGCGCCAGCAGCCAAGAGCTAGTTCCGGGACTAGAGGGCAATGAGCAGTTCTTC
CASSQELVPGLEGNEQFF
>TRBV5-1|TRBJ1-1|few|12|NA
TGCGCCAGCAGCCTGAGGGACACTGAAGCTTTCTTT
CASSLRDTEAFF
>TRBV28|TRBJ1-2|NA|13|TRBD1
TGTGCCAGCAGGGGACAGGTTAACTATGGCTACACCTTC
CASRGQVNYGYTF
>TRBV5-4|TRBJ1-1|NA|15|NA
TGTGCCAGCAGCTTAGGGGCAGGGATTATCACTGAAGCTTTCTTT
CASSLGAGIITEAFF
>TRBV6-1|TRBJ1-5|once|14|TRBD1
TGTGCCAGCAGTACAGGGACAGTCAATCAGCCCCAGCATTTT
CASSTGTVNQPQHF